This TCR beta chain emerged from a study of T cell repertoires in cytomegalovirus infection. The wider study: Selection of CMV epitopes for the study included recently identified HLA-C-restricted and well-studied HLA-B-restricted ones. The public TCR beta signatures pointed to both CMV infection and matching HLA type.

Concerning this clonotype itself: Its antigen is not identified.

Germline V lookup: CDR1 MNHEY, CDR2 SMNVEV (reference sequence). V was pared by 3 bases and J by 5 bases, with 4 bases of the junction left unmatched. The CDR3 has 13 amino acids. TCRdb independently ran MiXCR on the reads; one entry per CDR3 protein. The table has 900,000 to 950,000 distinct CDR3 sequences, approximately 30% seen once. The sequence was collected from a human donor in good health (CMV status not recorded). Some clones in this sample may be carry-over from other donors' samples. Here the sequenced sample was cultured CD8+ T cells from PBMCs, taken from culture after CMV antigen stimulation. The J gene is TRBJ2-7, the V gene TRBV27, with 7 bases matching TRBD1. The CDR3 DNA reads TGTGCCAGCAGTTTCGTAGGGGGCAACGAGCAGTACTTC. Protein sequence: CASSFVGGNEQYF.